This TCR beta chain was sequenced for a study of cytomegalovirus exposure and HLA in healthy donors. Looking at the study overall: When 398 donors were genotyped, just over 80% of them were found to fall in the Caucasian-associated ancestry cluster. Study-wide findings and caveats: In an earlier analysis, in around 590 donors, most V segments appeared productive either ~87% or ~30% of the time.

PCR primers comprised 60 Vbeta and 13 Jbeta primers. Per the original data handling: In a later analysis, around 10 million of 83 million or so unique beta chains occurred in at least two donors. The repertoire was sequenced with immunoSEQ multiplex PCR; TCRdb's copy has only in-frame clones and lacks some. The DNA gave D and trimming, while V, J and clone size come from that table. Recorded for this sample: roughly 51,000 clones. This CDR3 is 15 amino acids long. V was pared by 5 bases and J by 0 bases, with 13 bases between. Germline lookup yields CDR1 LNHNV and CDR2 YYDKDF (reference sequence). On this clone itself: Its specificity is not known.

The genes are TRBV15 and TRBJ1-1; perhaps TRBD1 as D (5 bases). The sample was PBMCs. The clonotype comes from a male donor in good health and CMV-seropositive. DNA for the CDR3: TGTGCCACCAGCGGACACCGTGGGGTGAACACTGAAGCTTTCTTT. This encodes CATSGHRGVNTEAFF.